These 26 T cell receptor beta chains originate from one sample sequenced in a study of radiotherapy plus CTLA-4 blockade in lung cancer (dated by TCRdb to between 2017 and 2018). Libraries were prepared through the immunoSEQ multiplex PCR assay. Here the immuneACCESS table is served through TCRdb, limited to in-frame sequences with V and J called. Missing clones are a known gap in these copies; in checked studies unresolved V genes cover under half, and the rest lacks a known reason. The sample profile shows approximately 40,000 clones; 72% of them were found once. About a tenth of the sample is taken by the ten largest. The starting material was peripheral blood, obtained from a patient treated with radiotherapy plus ipilimumab. These receptors all come from a human donor with non-small cell lung cancer who had stable disease on radiotherapy plus ipilimumab.

The V gene is TRBV5-5, the J gene TRBJ2-2; a possible D gene is TRBD2 (6 bases). The V gene's germline CDR1 is SGHKS and CDR2 YYEKEE (reference sequence). The CDR3 runs 17 residues. V was trimmed by 0 bases and J by 7 bases, leaving 19 bases between them. The CDR3 spells CASSLGLVGSPGGELFF. The CDR3 nucleotides read TGTGCCAGCAGCTTGGGACTTGTCGGGAGTCCCGGCGGGGAGCTGTTTTTT.

V gene TRBV7-8 combines with J gene TRBJ2-5; 8 positions match TRBD2. The junction had 7 bases not matched to a gene; V was cut back by 3 bases and J by 4 bases. CDR1 SGHVS and CDR2 FQNEAQ come from the germline V gene. The CDR3 spans 15 residues. The CDR3 reads CASSLAGGGGETQYF. The DNA of the CDR3 is TGTGCCAGCAGCTTGGCGGGGGGCGGGGGAGAGACCCAGTACTTC.

The chain is built from TRBV21-1 and TRBJ1-2. TRBV21-1 counts as a pseudogene. The CDR3 is made up of 13 amino acids. DNA for the CDR3: TGTGCCAGCAGCAAAGATCGACTGAGGGGCTACACCTTC. Its translation: CASSKDRLRGYTF.

This rearrangement joins TRBV29-1 to TRBJ1-4; a weak D match, TRBD1 (6 bases). The germline V gene has CDR1 SQVTM and CDR2 ANQGSEA. Trimming left V 4 bases short and J 8 bases short, with 14 bases between. The CDR3 consists of 13 residues. The CDR3, as DNA: TGCAGCGTTGGATCAGGGGTAGACGAAAAACTGTTTTTT. Translated: CSVGSGVDEKLFF.

V is TRBV18 and J is TRBJ2-1, with 9 bases lining up with TRBD1. The CDR3 extends over 15 amino acids. The junction had 11 bases not matched to a gene; V was cut back by 8 bases and J by 6 bases. The germline CDR1 and CDR2 sequences are KGHSH and LQKENI. CDR3 sequence: CASAAGTGTFNEQFF. The CDR3 DNA follows: TGTGCCAGCGCAGCCGGGACAGGGACGTTCAATGAGCAGTTCTTC.

The rearrangement links TRBV9 to TRBJ1-3; a possible D gene is TRBD1 (6 bases). Per germline, CDR1 SGDLS and CDR2 YYNGEE. This CDR3 comprises 17 residues. The V gene lost 0 bases and the J gene lost 0 bases, with 13 bases spanning the gap. CDR3 residues: CASSVEGGPSSGNTIYF. CDR3 in DNA: TGTGCCAGCAGCGTAGAAGGGGGACCCAGCTCTGGAAACACCATATATTTT.

The chain carries TRBV9 and TRBJ2-1; 8 bases agree with TRBD2. The CDR3 is 15 amino acids. In germline, CDR1 is SGDLS, CDR2 YYNGEE. With V trimmed by 2 bases and J by 0 bases, 1 base remained unmatched. The CDR3 DNA follows: TGTGCCAGCAGCGTTGGGACTAGCTCCTACAATGAGCAGTTCTTC. Protein product: CASSVGTSSYNEQFF. The full variable domain, rest sourced from reference TRBV9 and TRBJ2-1, is DSGVTQTPKHLITATGQRVTLRCSPRSGDLSVYWYQQSLDQGLQFLIQYYNGEERAKGNILERFSAQQFPDLHSELNLSSLELGDSALYFCASSVGTSSYNEQFFGPGTRLTVL.

V is TRBV7-9 and J is TRBJ1-2, with 7 bases identical to TRBD1. The J segment lost 8 bases and the V segment lost 7 bases, leaving 10 bases of the junction unmatched. Germline values: CDR1 SEHNR, CDR2 FQNEAQ (reference sequence). The length of the CDR3 is 13 residues. DNA for the CDR3: TGTGCCAGCATATCCCGACAGGGCACAGGCTACACCTTC. Encoded protein: CASISRQGTGYTF.

The V gene is TRBV6-5, the J gene TRBJ1-3; D call uncertain. Germline V gives CDR1 MNHEY, CDR2 SVGAGI. V was pared by 7 bases and J by 4 bases, with 5 bases between. The CDR3 sequence is 11 residues long. In DNA, the CDR3 is TGTGCCAGCACCCGGGGAAACACCATATATTTT. It codes for CASTRGNTIYF.

This CDR3 reads CASSPTQQGGYGYTF. In DNA form, the CDR3 reads TGTGCCAGCAGCCCAACCCAACAGGGCGGCTATGGCTACACCTTC. The chain joins TRBV7-9 to TRBJ1-2, with a tentative D call TRBD1 (6 bases). This CDR3 is 15 amino acids long. Trimming pared 5 bases from V and 4 bases from J, leaving 17 bases between. Germline values: CDR1 SEHNR, CDR2 FQNEAQ (reference sequence).

This chain links TRBV18 with TRBJ1-3; D not certain. This CDR3 is built from 12 residues. CDR1 and CDR2 from the germline V gene are KGHSH and LQKENI. The V end lost 6 bases, the J end lost 3 bases, and 6 bases lay between the germline ends. CDR3: CASSSFGNTIYF. The CDR3 DNA reads as TGTGCCAGCTCCTCGTTTGGAAACACCATATATTTT.

The chain employs TRBV19 and TRBJ2-3, with D tentatively TRBD2 (6 bases). V was shortened by 5 bases and J by 1 base, with 16 bases between the two germline ends. The CDR3 has 16 amino acids. CDR1 LNHDA and CDR2 SQIVND come from the germline V gene (reference sequence). Here the CDR3 DNA reads TGTGCCAGTAGTCCCACCCTCTCGGGGGGCACAGATACGCAGTATTTT. Translation: CASSPTLSGGTDTQYF.

The CDR3 is CASSLGPGALETQYF. Written as DNA, the CDR3 is TGCGCCAGCAGCTTGGGGCCAGGGGCGTTAGAGACCCAGTACTTC. The chain joins TRBV5-1 to TRBJ2-5; tentative D call: TRBD1 (6 bases). Trimming stripped 0 bases from V and 4 bases from J, with 13 bases between. The CDR3 runs 15 residues. Germline assignment: CDR1 SGHRS and CDR2 YFSETQ. The full variable domain, rest sourced from reference TRBV5-1 and TRBJ2-5, is KAGVTQTPRYLIKTRGQQVTLSCSPISGHRSVSWYQQTPGQGLQFLFEYFSETQRNKGNFPGRFSGRQFSNSRSEMNVSTLELGDSALYLCASSLGPGALETQYFGPGTRLLVL.

The chain joins TRBV10-3 to TRBJ1-2; D uncertain. Trimming took off 3 bases at V and 8 bases at J, with 10 bases between the two ends. Looked up from germline, CDR1 is ENHRY and CDR2 is SYGVKD. The CDR3 covers 12 residues. The CDR3 nucleotides read TGTGCCATCAGTGAAGCGAAAAGCGGCTACACCTTC. Translation: CAISEAKSGYTF.

V usage is TRBV2 and J usage is TRBJ2-2; TRBD1 is a possible D gene (5 bases). CDR1 and CDR2 (germline): SNHLY, FYNNEI. V lost 4 bases to trimming and J lost 6 bases, with 9 bases between them. The CDR3 has 13 residues. The CDR3 spells CASSVLGAGELFF. Here the CDR3 DNA reads TGTGCCAGCAGTGTTCTAGGGGCCGGGGAGCTGTTTTTT.

The chain has TRBV10-3 and TRBJ2-7; tentative D call: TRBD1 (5 bases). Germline V gene data show CDR1 as ENHRY and CDR2 as SYGVKD. Trimming took 2 bases from V and 4 from J, leaving 6 bases between them. The CDR3 sequence is 12 residues long. The CDR3 is CAISEGAYEQYF. The CDR3 nucleotides read TGTGCCATCAGTGAGGGGGCATACGAGCAGTACTTC.

The gene calls are TRBV30 and TRBJ1-1, with D uncertain. Germline values: CDR1 GTSNPN, CDR2 SVGIG (reference sequence). This CDR3 has 14 amino acids. Trimming took off 2 bases at V and 1 base at J, with 11 bases between the two ends. This chain's CDR3 is CAWSRTTANTEAFF. CDR3 DNA sequence: TGTGCCTGGAGTCGTACCACAGCGAACACTGAAGCTTTCTTT.

The chain links TRBV11-3 to TRBJ2-7, with TRBD1 matching over 8 bases. The V and J ends lost 4 bases and 7 bases, in that order; junction bases with no gene match: 9. The CDR3 is 14 residues long. The germline CDR1 and CDR2 sequences are SGHNT and YENEEA. CDR3 amino acids: CASSWRQGAEEQYF. CDR3 nucleotide sequence: TGTGCCAGCAGCTGGAGGCAGGGGGCGGAAGAGCAGTACTTC.

This sequence joins TRBV29-1 and TRBJ2-5; perhaps TRBD2 as D (6 bases). V lost 5 bases and J lost 2, with 12 bases in between. Germline CDR1 and CDR2: SQVTM and ANQGSEA. The CDR3 runs to 13 residues. The chain's CDR3 is CSVTRDSQETQYF. CDR3 sequence (DNA): TGCAGCGTTACGCGGGACTCACAAGAGACCCAGTACTTC.

This clone was counted only a few times. The rearrangement links TRBV6-5 to TRBJ1-4; D gene unclear. There are 16 residues in the CDR3. Germline V gene lookup returns CDR1 MNHEY and CDR2 SVGAGI. Deletions cut 1 base from V and 12 bases from J, with 21 bases between. CDR3 sequence (DNA): TGTGCCAGCAGTTACTTGGGATCCGGGGAGTATGGAGAACTGTTTTTT. It encodes CASSYLGSGEYGELFF.

This clone was seen a handful of times. The same CDR3 arises from other DNA sequences in this sample as well. This chain joins TRBV19 and TRBJ2-3; 9 bases match TRBD2. CDR3 length: 16 amino acids. The ends lost 6 bases at V and 0 bases at J; junction bases unmatched: 7. Germline assignment: CDR1 LNHDA and CDR2 SQIVND (reference sequence). The CDR3 DNA sequence: TGTGCCAGTAGCAGCTTACTAGCGGGCAGCACAGATACGCAGTATTTT. Protein sequence: CASSSLLAGSTDTQYF.

The chain recombines TRBV30 with TRBJ1-1; a possible D gene is TRBD1 (5 bases). V shed 2 bases and J shed 5 bases, with 9 bases lying between them. In germline, CDR1 is GTSNPN, CDR2 SVGIG (reference sequence). The CDR3 covers 12 residues. The CDR3 region has the DNA TGTGCCTGGAGTCGTTCAGGGACTGAAGCTTTCTTT. Its translation is CAWSRSGTEAFF.

The genes are TRBV5-6 and TRBJ2-5; D possibly corresponds to TRBD2 (7 bases). The CDR3 contains 13 residues. V was pared by 6 bases and J by 4 bases, with 13 bases between. Germline V gene sequence: CDR1 SGHDT, CDR2 YYEEEE. CDR3 protein: CASTRGAAETQYF. The CDR3 DNA reads TGTGCCAGCACCCGGGGGGCCGCAGAGACCCAGTACTTC.

The rearrangement joins TRBV5-6 to TRBJ2-2; perhaps TRBD1 as D (6 bases). With 4 bases removed from V and 6 bases from J, the gap between germline ends came to 16 bases. The CDR3 runs 15 residues. Germline V gene data show CDR1 as SGHDT and CDR2 as YYEEEE. CDR3 sequence: CASSPDFEGAGELFF. As DNA, the CDR3 is TGTGCCAGCAGCCCGGATTTCGAGGGGGCCGGGGAGCTGTTTTTT.

The chain joins TRBV7-9 to TRBJ1-1, with a tentative D call TRBD1 (6 bases). The germline CDR1 and CDR2 sequences are SEHNR and FQNEAQ (reference sequence). This CDR3 comprises 14 residues. Trimming shortened V by 5 bases and J by 1 base, and 11 bases separated the two germline ends. Here the CDR3 DNA reads TGTGCCAGCAGCCCCCGGACAGAGAACACTGAAGCTTTCTTT. It translates to CASSPRTENTEAFF.

The J gene is TRBJ1-6, the V gene TRBV27; TRBD1 matches 7 bases. CDR1 and CDR2 from the germline V gene are MNHEY and SMNVEV (reference sequence). Germline trimming cut 8 bases from V and 7 bases from J; bases unmatched to any gene: 8. This CDR3 has 14 amino acids. Here the CDR3 DNA reads TGTGCCAGCGCGAGGGGGCAGCAGAATTCACCCCTCCACTTT. It encodes CASARGQQNSPLHF.